This T cell receptor (beta chain) was profiled in a study of blood T cell repertoires in COVID-19. About the study: From the United States, Italy and Spain came samples of acute and convalescent COVID-19.

CDR1 and CDR2 from the germline V gene are DFQATT and SNEGSKA (reference sequence). The CDR3 runs 11 residues. Trimming removed 5 bases at V and 8 bases at J, with 12 bases between. In the source study's methods: Reference gene primer amplification in the assay estimated nucleated cell counts. Clones were read by immunoSEQ multiplex PCR, and TCRdb kept only the in-frame ones, dropping some. The V and J calls and the clone size are those of that table, but D and trimming were determined from the DNA. The sample has a few hundred thousand clones; about four fifths are singletons. The table lists this clone with a few counts.

The TCR originated in a man younger than 40 who had recovered from COVID-19. Input material: peripheral blood. V usage is TRBV20-1 and J usage is TRBJ1-2; possible D gene TRBD1, 5 bases. CDR3 region: CSAPGVRGYTF. In DNA form, the CDR3 reads TGCAGTGCTCCGGGGGTCAGGGGCTACACCTTC.